Below, one T cell receptor beta chain is given with its context. The antigen is undetermined. The protocol was immunoSEQ multiplex PCR, while the TCRdb copy is restricted to in-frame clones and leaves out a portion. The sample comprises about 43,000 clones, roughly 83% of which are singletons, and 2% to 3% rests with the top ten. This record comes from a study of a mutant IDH1 vaccine in newly diagnosed glioma. Study details: Vaccine dosing followed radiotherapy by 4-6 weeks, or accompanied temozolomide cycles.

Time point defined: week 23, last vaccination. One vaccine dose held 300 ug of mutant IDH1 20-mer peptide and came with topical imiquimod. Trimming left V 7 bases short and J 4 bases short, with 14 bases between. The CDR3 runs to 13 residues. CDR1 is SQVTM, CDR2 ANQGSEA, per germline. Overall study findings and caveats: Changes in top peripheral clonotypes did not appear linked to pseudoprogression.

The rearrangement uses TRBV29-1 and TRBJ2-1, with D possibly matching TRBD2 (6 bases). The clonotype comes from a young woman with glioma. Some clones in this sample may be carry-over from other donors' samples. The starting material was PBMCs, obtained from a glioma patient whose treatment included an IDH1 peptide vaccine. CDR3 residues: CSAQSAGYNEQFF. The CDR3 DNA follows: TGCAGCGCCCAATCGGCGGGATACAATGAGCAGTTCTTC.